A selection of T cell receptor beta chains follows, all from one sample in a study of blood T cell repertoires in COVID-19. TCRdb's table, derived via immunoSEQ multiplex PCR, lists solely in-frame clones and lacks some. The table records about 59,000 clones, roughly 90% of them present only once. Sequences were obtained from peripheral blood. The receptors here all came from an elderly man in a cohort sampled during active COVID-19. Each CDR3 is given with its conserved first and last residue. Fields, in order: clone size, D gene, J gene, V gene, CDR3 DNA, CDR3 protein. A D gene is named only where the DNA matches it firmly. Rows may omit the clone size; those that give it use once, few, many or a size class.

. | . | TRBJ2-1 | TRBV30 | TGTGCCTGGAGCGGACAGTCCAATGAGCAGTTCTTC | CAWSGQSNEQFF
once | TRBD2 | TRBJ2-1 | TRBV24-1 | TGTGCCACCAGTGACTCCGGGACTATATACAATGAGCAGTTCTTC | CATSDSGTIYNEQFF
. | TRBD1 | TRBJ1-2 | TRBV20-1 | TGCAGTGCTAGTCAGGGACAGGACTATGGCTACACCTTC | CSASQGQDYGYTF
. | TRBD2 | TRBJ2-5 | TRBV5-5 | TGTGCCAGCAGCTTAAGCGGGGGGGCCTCAGAGACCCAGTACTTC | CASSLSGGASETQYF
. | TRBD1 | TRBJ2-7 | TRBV5-1 | TGCGCCAGCAGCTTGGGGGACAGGGCTTACGAGCAGTACTTC | CASSLGDRAYEQYF
. | . | TRBJ2-7 | TRBV10-3 | TGTGCCATCAGTGTAGCGAGCGGGCCTTTCTACGAGCAGTACTTC | CAISVASGPFYEQYF
. | TRBD1 | TRBJ1-1 | TRBV6-5 | TGTGCCTCCCGGCTCCGGACAGGGGACACTGAAGCTTTCTTT | CASRLRTGDTEAFF
. | TRBD1 | TRBJ2-7 | TRBV18 | TGTGCCAGCTCACTAGACAGGGTACCGACCTACGAGCAGTACTTC | CASSLDRVPTYEQYF
. | . | TRBJ2-6 | TRBV12-5 | TGTGCTAGTTCGGGTTCTGGGGCCAACGTCCTGACTTTC | CASSGSGANVLTF
. | . | TRBJ2-7 | TRBV19 | TGTGCCAGTACCCTTTCAGGGGTATCCTACGAGCAGTACTTC | CASTLSGVSYEQYF
. | TRBD2 | TRBJ2-7 | TRBV5-1 | TGCGCCAGCAGCCTGGGGCTAGCGGGAGGTATCGACGAGCAGTACTTC | CASSLGLAGGIDEQYF
. | TRBD1 | TRBJ2-7 | TRBV9 | TGTGCCAGCAGCGTGGGACAGGGGGCCTACGAGCAGTACTTC | CASSVGQGAYEQYF
few | . | TRBJ2-1 | TRBV11-2 | TGTGCCAGCACCCGTCGGAGGTCCGCTGGCTACAATGAGCAGTTCTTC | CASTRRRSAGYNEQFF
. | . | TRBJ2-5 | TRBV6-5 | TGTGCCAGCAGTTACTCGTTCAGGGGCGAGACCCAGTACTTC | CASSYSFRGETQYF
. | TRBD1 | TRBJ2-1 | TRBV5-1 | TGCGCCAGCAGCTTGGGCCGGGACAGGGTGGGTGAGCAGTTCTTC | CASSLGRDRVGEQFF
few | . | TRBJ2-7 | TRBV18 | TGTGCCAGCTCACCAGCGCGGTACGAGCAGTACTTC | CASSPARYEQYF
. | . | TRBJ2-5 | TRBV5-6 | TGTGCCAGCAGCTCCACCGATCTAGCGCCCCAGTACTTC | CASSSTDLAPQYF
. | . | TRBJ2-5 | TRBV7-2 | TGTGCCAGCAGCCAATCCTCGGGAGAGACCCAGTACTTC | CASSQSSGETQYF
. | TRBD1 | TRBJ2-5 | TRBV11-1 | TGTGCCAGCAGCCCAGGGACAGCGTACCAAGAGACCCAGTACTTC | CASSPGTAYQETQYF
. | . | TRBJ1-1 | TRBV7-3 | TGTGCCACCTCGACAACACCGAACACTGAAGCTTTCTTT | CATSTTPNTEAFF
. | . | TRBJ2-6 | TRBV25-1 | TGTGCCAGCAGTGAATCATATTCTAGTTCTGGGGCCAACGTCCTGACTTTC | CASSESYSSSGANVLTF
. | . | TRBJ1-1 | TRBV5-1 | TGCGCCAGCAGCTTAGAACAGGGGAACACTGAAGCTTTCTTT | CASSLEQGNTEAFF
. | TRBD2 | TRBJ2-1 | TRBV3-1/TRBV3-2 | TGTGCCAGCAGTCTTAGCGGGATGACTTTGGGAGAACAGTTCTTC | CASSLSGMTLGEQFF
. | TRBD1 | TRBJ1-5 | TRBV6-5 | TGTGCCAGCAGTTCGACGACAGGGACTCAGCCCCAGCATTTT | CASSSTTGTQPQHF
. | . | TRBJ2-7 | TRBV5-1 | TGCGCCAGCAGCTTGAGGCAGGCTACCTACGAGCAGTACTTC | CASSLRQATYEQYF
. | TRBD2 | TRBJ2-7 | TRBV7-9 | TGTGCCAGCAGCTCACAAGCGGGAGGGCCCTACGAGCAGTACTTC | CASSSQAGGPYEQYF
. | . | TRBJ1-3 | TRBV5-1 | TGCGCCAGCAGCCGGGACACATTAAACTCTGGAAACACCATATATTTT | CASSRDTLNSGNTIYF
. | . | TRBJ1-3 | TRBV3-1/TRBV3-2 | TGTGCCAGCAGCTCAAACTTACAGGGCCCTACCTCTGGAAACACCATATATTTT | CASSSNLQGPTSGNTIYF